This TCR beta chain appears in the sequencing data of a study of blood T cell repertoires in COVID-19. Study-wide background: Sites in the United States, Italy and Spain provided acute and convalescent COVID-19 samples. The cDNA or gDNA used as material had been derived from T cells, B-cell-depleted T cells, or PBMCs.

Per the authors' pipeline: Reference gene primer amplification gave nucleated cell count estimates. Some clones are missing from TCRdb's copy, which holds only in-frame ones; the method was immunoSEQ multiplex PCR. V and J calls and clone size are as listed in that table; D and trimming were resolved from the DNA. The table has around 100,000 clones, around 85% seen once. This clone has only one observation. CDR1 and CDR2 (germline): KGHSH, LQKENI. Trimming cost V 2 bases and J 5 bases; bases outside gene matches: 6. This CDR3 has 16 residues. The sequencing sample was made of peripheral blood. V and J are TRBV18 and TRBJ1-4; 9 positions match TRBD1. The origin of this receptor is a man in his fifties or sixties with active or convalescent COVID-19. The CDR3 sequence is CASSPGSGQGNEKLFF. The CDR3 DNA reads TGTGCCAGCTCACCAGGATCGGGACAGGGCAATGAAAAACTGTTTTTT.